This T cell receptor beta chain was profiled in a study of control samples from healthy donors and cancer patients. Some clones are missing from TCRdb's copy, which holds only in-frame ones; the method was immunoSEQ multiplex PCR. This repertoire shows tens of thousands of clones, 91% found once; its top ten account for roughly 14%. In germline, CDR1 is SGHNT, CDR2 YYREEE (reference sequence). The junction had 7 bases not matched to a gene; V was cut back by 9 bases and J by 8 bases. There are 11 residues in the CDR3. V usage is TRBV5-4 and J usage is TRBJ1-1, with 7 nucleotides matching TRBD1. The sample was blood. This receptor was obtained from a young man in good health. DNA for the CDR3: TGTGCCACGCTACTACAGGGGGAAGCTTTCTTT. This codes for CATLLQGEAFF.